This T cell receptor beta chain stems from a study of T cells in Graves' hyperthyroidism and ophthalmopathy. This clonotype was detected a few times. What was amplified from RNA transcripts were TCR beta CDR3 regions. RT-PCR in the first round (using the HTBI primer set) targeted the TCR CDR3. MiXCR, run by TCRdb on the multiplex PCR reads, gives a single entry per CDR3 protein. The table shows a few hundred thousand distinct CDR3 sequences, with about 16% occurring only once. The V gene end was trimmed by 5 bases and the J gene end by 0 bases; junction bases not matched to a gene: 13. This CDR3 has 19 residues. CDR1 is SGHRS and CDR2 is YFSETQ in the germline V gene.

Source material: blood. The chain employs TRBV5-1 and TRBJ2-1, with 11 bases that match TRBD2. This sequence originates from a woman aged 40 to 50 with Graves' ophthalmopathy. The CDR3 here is CASRLGGTSGESSYNEQFF. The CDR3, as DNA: TGCGCCAGCAGACTTGGAGGGACTAGCGGAGAGAGCTCCTACAATGAGCAGTTCTTC.